The rows below give T cell receptor beta chains drawn from one sample of a study of blood T cell repertoires in COVID-19. Generated by immunoSEQ multiplex PCR, the TCRdb table keeps only in-frame clones and is missing some. The sample has about 190,000 clones; approximately 86% are singletons. Sequenced: peripheral blood. These TCRs come from a man younger than 40 with acute or convalescent COVID-19. The CDR3 runs from the conserved cysteine through the conserved F or W.

TRBJ1-6,TRBV18,CASSPQDILHSPLHF
TRBJ1-2,TRBV7-3,CASSLRVTGDGYTF
TRBJ2-6,TRBV24-1,CATSDPRQGAGANVLTF
TRBJ1-4,TRBV5-1,CASSFTADRGNEKLFF
TRBJ1-2,TRBV5-1,CASSLITGTGYTF
TRBJ1-6,TRBV5-6,CASNSRTGLSPLHF
TRBJ1-4,TRBV19,CASSSWGANEKLFF
TRBJ2-1,TRBV10-2,CATALREHNEQFF
TRBJ1-1,TRBV9,CASRKGTENTEAFF
TRBJ1-6,TRBV6-1,CASSEWGDRLINSPLHF
TRBJ1-2,TRBV24-1,CATSDSRGNTNGYTF
TRBJ1-6,TRBV7-2,CASSLQGGSPLHF
TRBJ1-6,TRBV18,CASSPQQGANSPLHF
TRBJ1-2,TRBV28,CASSFLSRGYTF
TRBJ2-2,TRBV27,CASRPGTSVPTGELFF
TRBJ2-5,TRBV3-1/TRBV3-2,CASSTLLVRGETQYF
TRBJ2-1,TRBV7-9,CASSLPHSGEQFF
TRBJ2-5,TRBV27,CASSPRTSGSRSETQYF
TRBJ2-5,TRBV7-7,CASSATGFGTQYF
TRBJ1-2,TRBV5-1,CASSLNSRAFYGYTF
TRBJ1-1,TRBV19,CASSIGITEAFF
TRBJ1-1,TRBV28,CATPTGGGGNTEAFF
TRBJ1-2,TRBV29-1,CSGEEGGGGYTF